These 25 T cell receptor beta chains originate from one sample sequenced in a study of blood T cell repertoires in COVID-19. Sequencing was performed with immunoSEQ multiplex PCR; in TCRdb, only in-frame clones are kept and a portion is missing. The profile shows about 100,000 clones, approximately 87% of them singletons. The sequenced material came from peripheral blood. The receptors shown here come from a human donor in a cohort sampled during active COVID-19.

The CDR3 nucleotides read TGTGCCTGGAGTGTTGGGGTAGGGGATTTCACAGATACGCAGTATTTT. It is translated as CAWSVGVGDFTDTQYF. The J gene is TRBJ2-3, the V gene TRBV30, with D tentatively TRBD1 (5 bases). The CDR3 spans 16 residues. V lost 0 bases to trimming and J lost 2 bases, with 15 bases between them. Germline assignment: CDR1 GTSNPN and CDR2 SVGIG (reference sequence).

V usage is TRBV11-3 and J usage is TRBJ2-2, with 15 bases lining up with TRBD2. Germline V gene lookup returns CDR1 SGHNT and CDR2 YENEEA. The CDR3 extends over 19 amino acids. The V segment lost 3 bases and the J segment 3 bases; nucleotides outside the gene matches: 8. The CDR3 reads CASSFTLGLAGGYTGELFF. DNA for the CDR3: TGTGCCAGCAGCTTCACCCTGGGACTAGCGGGAGGCTACACCGGGGAGCTGTTTTTT.

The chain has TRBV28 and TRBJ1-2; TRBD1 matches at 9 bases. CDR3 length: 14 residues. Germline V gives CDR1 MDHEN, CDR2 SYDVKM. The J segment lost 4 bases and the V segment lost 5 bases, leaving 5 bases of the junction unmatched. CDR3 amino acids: CASSPGQGSYGYTF. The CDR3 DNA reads TGTGCCAGCAGTCCCGGACAGGGGAGCTATGGCTACACCTTC.

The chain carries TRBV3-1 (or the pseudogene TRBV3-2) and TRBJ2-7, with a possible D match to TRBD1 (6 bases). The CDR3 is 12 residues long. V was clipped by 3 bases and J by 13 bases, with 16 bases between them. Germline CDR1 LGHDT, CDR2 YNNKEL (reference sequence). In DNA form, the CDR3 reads TGTGCCAGCAGCCACGGCGACAGGCCGATCTACTTC. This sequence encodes CASSHGDRPIYF.

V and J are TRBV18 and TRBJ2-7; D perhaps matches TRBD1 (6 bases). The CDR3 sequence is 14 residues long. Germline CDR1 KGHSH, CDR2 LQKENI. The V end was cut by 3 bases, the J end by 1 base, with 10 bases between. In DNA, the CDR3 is TGTGCCAGCTCACCCCAGGGGAAATCCTACGAGCAGTACTTC. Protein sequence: CASSPQGKSYEQYF. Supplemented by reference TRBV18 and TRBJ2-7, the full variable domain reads NAGVMQNPRHLVRRRGQEARLRCSPMKGHSHVYWYRQLPEEGLKFMVYLQKENIIDESGMPKERFSAEFPKEGPSILRIQQVVRGDSAAYFCASSPQGKSYEQYFGPGTRLTVT.

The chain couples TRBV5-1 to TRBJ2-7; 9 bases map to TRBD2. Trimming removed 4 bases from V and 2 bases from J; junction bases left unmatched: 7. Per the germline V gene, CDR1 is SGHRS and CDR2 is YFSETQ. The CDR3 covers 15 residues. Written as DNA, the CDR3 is TGCGCCAGCAGCCCCGACGCGGGAGGGCCCTACGAGCAGTACTTC. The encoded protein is CASSPDAGGPYEQYF. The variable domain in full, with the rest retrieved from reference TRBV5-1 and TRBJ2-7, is KAGVTQTPRYLIKTRGQQVTLSCSPISGHRSVSWYQQTPGQGLQFLFEYFSETQRNKGNFPGRFSGRQFSNSRSEMNVSTLELGDSALYLCASSPDAGGPYEQYFGPGTRLTVT.

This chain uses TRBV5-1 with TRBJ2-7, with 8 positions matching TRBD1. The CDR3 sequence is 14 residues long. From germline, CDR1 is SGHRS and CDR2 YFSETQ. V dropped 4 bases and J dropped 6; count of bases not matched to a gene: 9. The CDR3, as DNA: TGCGCCAGCAGCCGGGGGACAGGTGGGGCCGAGCAGTACTTC. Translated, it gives CASSRGTGGAEQYF.

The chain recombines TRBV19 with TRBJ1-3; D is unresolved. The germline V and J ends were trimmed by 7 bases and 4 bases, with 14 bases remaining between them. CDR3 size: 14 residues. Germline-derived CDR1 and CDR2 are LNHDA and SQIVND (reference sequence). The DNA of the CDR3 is TGTGCCAGTACCACTTGGACTGCAGGAAACACCATATATTTT. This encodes CASTTWTAGNTIYF.

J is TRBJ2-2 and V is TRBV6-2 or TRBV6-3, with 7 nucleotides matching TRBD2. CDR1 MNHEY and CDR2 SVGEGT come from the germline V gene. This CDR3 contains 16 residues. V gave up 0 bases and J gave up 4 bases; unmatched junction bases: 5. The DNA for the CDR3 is TGTGCCAGCAGTTACTCAAGAGCGGGGCCCACCGGGGAGCTGTTTTTT. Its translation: CASSYSRAGPTGELFF.

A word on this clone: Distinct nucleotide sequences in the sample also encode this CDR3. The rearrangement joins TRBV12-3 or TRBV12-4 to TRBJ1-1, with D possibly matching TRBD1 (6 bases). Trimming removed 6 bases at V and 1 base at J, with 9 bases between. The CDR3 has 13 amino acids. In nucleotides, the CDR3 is TGTGCCAGCAGCCTGGGACAGAACACTGAAGCTTTCTTT. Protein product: CASSLGQNTEAFF.

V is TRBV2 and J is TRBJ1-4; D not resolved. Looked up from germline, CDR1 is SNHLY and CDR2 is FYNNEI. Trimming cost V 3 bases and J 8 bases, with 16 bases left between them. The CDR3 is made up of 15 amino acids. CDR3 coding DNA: TGTGCCAGCAGTGATATCGGAGGAGCAAGGGAAAAACTGTTTTTT. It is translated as CASSDIGGAREKLFF.

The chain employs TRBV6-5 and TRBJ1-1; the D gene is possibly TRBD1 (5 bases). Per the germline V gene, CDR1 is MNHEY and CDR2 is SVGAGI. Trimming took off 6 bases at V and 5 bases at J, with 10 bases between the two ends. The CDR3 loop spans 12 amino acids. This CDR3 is CASSAGKTEAFF. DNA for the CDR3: TGTGCCAGCAGCGCAGGGAAAACTGAAGCTTTCTTT.

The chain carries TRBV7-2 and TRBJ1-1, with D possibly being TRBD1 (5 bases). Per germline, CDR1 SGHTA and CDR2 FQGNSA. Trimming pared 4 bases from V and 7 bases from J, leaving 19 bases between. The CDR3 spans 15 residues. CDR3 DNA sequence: TGTGCCAGCAGCTCTCGGGGGAAGGGACGAGGTGAAGCTTTCTTT. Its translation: CASSSRGKGRGEAFF.

The DNA of the CDR3 is TGCGCCAGCAGGGATGTTGGGGGCACTAATGAAAAACTGTTTTTT. Amino acid sequence: CASRDVGGTNEKLFF. The V call is TRBV5-1, the J call TRBJ1-4, with D possibly matching TRBD1 (6 bases). The germline CDR1 and CDR2 sequences are SGHRS and YFSETQ. The CDR3 consists of 15 residues. Deletions cut 5 bases from V and 2 bases from J, with 13 bases between.

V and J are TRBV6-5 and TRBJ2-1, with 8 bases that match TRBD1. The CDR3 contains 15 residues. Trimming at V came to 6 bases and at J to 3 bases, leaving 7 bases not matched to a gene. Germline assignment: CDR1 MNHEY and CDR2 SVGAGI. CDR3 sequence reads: CASRYGQGLYNEQFF. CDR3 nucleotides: TGTGCCAGCAGATATGGACAGGGACTCTACAATGAGCAGTTCTTC.

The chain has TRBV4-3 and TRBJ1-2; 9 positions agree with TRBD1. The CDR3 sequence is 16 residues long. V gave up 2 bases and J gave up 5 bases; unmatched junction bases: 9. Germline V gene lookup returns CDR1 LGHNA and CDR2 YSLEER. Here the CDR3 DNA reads TGCGCCAGCAGCCAAACAGGGGGCGCTTCTAGGTATGGCTACACCTTC. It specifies CASSQTGGASRYGYTF.

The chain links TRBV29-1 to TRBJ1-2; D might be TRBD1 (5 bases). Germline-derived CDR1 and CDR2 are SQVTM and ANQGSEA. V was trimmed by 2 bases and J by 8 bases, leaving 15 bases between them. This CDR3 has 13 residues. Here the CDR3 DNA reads TGCAGCGTTGAACGCCAGGGTTTGGGGGGCTACACCTTC. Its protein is CSVERQGLGGYTF.

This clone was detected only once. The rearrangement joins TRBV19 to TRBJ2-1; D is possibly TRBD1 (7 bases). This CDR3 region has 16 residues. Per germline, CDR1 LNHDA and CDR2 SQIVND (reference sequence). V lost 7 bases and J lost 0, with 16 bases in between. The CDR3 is CASTDRGRDSYNEQFF. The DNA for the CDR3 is TGTGCCAGTACCGATAGGGGGCGGGACTCCTACAATGAGCAGTTCTTC. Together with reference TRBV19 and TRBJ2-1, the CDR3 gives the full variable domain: DGGITQSPKYLFRKEGQNVTLSCEQNLNHDAMYWYRQDPGQGLRLIYYSQIVNDFQKGDIAEGYSVSREKKESFPLTVTSAQKNPTAFYLCASTDRGRDSYNEQFFGPGTRLTVL.

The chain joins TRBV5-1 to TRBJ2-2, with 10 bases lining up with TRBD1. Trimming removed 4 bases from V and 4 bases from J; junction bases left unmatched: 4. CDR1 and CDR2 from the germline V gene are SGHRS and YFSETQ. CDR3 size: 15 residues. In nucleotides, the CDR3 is TGCGCCAGCAGCACCGGGACAGGGGTCACCGGGGAGCTGTTTTTT. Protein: CASSTGTGVTGELFF.

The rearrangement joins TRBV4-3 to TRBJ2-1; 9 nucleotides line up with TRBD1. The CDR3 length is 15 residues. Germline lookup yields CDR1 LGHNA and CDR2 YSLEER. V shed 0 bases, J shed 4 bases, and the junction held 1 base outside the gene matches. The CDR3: CASSQEGTGYNEQFF. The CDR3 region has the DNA TGCGCCAGCAGCCAAGAGGGGACAGGGTACAATGAGCAGTTCTTC.

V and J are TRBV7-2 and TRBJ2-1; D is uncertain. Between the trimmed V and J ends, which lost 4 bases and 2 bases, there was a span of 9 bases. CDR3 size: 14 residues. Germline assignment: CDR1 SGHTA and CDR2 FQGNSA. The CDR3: CASSSSRAYNEQFF. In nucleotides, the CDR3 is TGTGCCAGCAGCTCCTCTCGGGCCTACAATGAGCAGTTCTTC.

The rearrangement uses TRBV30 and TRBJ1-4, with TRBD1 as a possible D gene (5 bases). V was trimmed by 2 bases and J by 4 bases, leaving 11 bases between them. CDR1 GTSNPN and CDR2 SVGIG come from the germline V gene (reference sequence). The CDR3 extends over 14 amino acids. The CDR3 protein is CAWSRTPNNEKLFF. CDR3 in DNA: TGTGCCTGGAGTAGGACACCGAATAATGAAAAACTGTTTTTT.

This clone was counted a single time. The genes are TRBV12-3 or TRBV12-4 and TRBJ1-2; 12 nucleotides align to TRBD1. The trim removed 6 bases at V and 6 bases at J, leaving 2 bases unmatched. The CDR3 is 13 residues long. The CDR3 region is CASRRDRGHGYTF. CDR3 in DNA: TGTGCCAGCAGAAGGGACAGGGGGCATGGCTACACCTTC.

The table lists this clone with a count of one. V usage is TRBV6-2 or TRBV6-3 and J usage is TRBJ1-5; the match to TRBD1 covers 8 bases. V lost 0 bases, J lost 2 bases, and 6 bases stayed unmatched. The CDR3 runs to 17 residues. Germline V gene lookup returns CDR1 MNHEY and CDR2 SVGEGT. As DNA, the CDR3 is TGTGCCAGCAGTTACTCGGGGACAGGAGGCGGCAATCAGCCCCAGCATTTT. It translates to CASSYSGTGGGNQPQHF.

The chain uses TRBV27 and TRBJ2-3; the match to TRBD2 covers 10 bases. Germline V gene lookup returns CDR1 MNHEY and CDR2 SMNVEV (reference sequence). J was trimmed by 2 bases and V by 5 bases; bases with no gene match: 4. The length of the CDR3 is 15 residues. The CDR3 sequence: CASSPLAGNTDTQYF. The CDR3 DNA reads TGTGCCAGCAGTCCACTAGCGGGGAACACAGATACGCAGTATTTT.